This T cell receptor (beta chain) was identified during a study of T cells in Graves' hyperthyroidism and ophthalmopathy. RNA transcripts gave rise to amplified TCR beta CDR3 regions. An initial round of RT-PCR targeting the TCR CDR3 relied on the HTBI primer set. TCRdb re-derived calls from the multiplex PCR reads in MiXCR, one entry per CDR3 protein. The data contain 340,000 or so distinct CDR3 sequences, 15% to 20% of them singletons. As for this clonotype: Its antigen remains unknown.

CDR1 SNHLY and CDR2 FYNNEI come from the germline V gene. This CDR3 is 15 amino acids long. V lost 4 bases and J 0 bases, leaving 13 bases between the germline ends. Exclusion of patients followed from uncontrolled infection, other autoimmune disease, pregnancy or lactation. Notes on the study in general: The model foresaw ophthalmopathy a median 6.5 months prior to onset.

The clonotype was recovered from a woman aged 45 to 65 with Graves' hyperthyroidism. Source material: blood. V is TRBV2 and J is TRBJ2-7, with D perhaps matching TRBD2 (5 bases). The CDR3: CASSGVGGYSYEQYF. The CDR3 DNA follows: TGTGCCAGCAGTGGGGTGGGCGGGTACTCCTACGAGCAGTACTTC.